These 28 T cell receptor beta chains came from one sample sequenced in a study of blood T cell repertoires in COVID-19 (dated by TCRdb to 2018 to 2021). To prepare the library, the immunoSEQ multiplex PCR assay was applied. This is the immuneACCESS table as TCRdb keeps it, with only in-frame sequences that have V and J called. A part of the clones is gone; compared with another copy, unresolved V genes explain less than half, and the rest is unexplained. A total of 150,000 to 180,000 clones appear in this sample, roughly four fifths of them only once. In total, the top ten clones hold under 2% of the sample. Input material: peripheral blood. All receptors derive from an older man with acute or convalescent COVID-19.

The V call is TRBV4-1, the J call TRBJ2-2, with 9 bases matching TRBD1. With 4 bases clipped from V and 4 bases from J, the junction kept 10 bases outside the gene matches. Germline V gene data show CDR1 as MGHRA and CDR2 as YSYEKL. This CDR3 has 17 residues. CDR3 nucleotides: TGCGCCAGCAGCCCCGGGACAGGGTTCGATATCACCGGGGAGCTGTTTTTT. Translated: CASSPGTGFDITGELFF.

As DNA, the CDR3 is TGTGCCAGCAGTTACTCGAGTATGAACACTGAAGCTTTCTTT. Translation: CASSYSSMNTEAFF. The chain recombines TRBV6-5 with TRBJ1-1; D gene unclear. CDR3 length: 14 residues. V lost 0 bases and J lost 0, with 5 bases in between. Germline V gene data show CDR1 as MNHEY and CDR2 as SVGAGI.

This rearrangement joins TRBV5-1 to TRBJ2-3, with D possibly TRBD1 on 5 matching bases. The V gene's germline CDR1 is SGHRS and CDR2 YFSETQ. V lost 5 bases, J lost 3 bases, and 13 bases lay in between. This CDR3 contains 14 residues. This CDR3 is CASRRDRETDTQYF. The CDR3 DNA follows: TGCGCCAGCAGACGAGACAGAGAAACAGATACGCAGTATTTT.

The chain has TRBV9 and TRBJ2-1; D remains ambiguous. CDR1 SGDLS and CDR2 YYNGEE come from the germline V gene. This CDR3 is built from 13 residues. V was trimmed by 1 base and J by 5 bases, leaving 7 bases between them. CDR3 residues: CASSVQINNEQFF. DNA of the CDR3: TGTGCCAGCAGCGTACAGATTAACAATGAGCAGTTCTTC.

CDR3 sequence (DNA): TGCAGCGTTGAGGCTAGCGGGGCCGGCACCGGGGAGCTGTTTTTT. Its translation is CSVEASGAGTGELFF. The rearrangement joins TRBV29-1 to TRBJ2-2, with 9 nucleotides matching TRBD2. Germline CDR1 and CDR2: SQVTM and ANQGSEA. The V gene end was trimmed by 3 bases and the J gene end by 4 bases; junction bases not matched to a gene: 6. This CDR3 has 15 residues.

The V call is TRBV27, the J call TRBJ2-3, with D possibly being TRBD1 (6 bases). This CDR3 is built from 15 residues. The ends were cut back, 5 bases at V and 6 bases at J, with 18 bases in the middle. Germline assignment: CDR1 MNHEY and CDR2 SMNVEV (reference sequence). The CDR3 bases are TGTGCCAGCAGTCTCGGGACAAACTACGGGGATACGCAGTATTTT. This encodes CASSLGTNYGDTQYF.

The genes are TRBV29-1 and TRBJ2-5, with TRBD1 matching 8 bases. The V and J ends lost 5 bases and 4 bases, in that order; junction bases with no gene match: 3. The CDR3 has 12 amino acids. Looked up from germline, CDR1 is SQVTM and CDR2 is ANQGSEA. CDR3 sequence (DNA): TGCAGCGTTCAGGGGGCAGGAGAGACCCAGTACTTC. This sequence encodes CSVQGAGETQYF.

The chain has TRBV6-2 or TRBV6-3 and TRBJ2-3; 11 bases fit TRBD2. Germline V gives CDR1 MNHEY, CDR2 SVGEGT. With 2 bases clipped from V and 3 bases from J, the junction kept 7 bases outside the gene matches. CDR3 length: 17 amino acids. For the CDR3, the DNA is TGTGCCAGCAGTTACAGACCTAGCGGGGGGTTGACAGATACGCAGTATTTT. Translation: CASSYRPSGGLTDTQYF.

The chain couples TRBV27 to TRBJ1-1; tentative D call: TRBD1 (5 bases). Trimming shortened V by 4 bases and J by 5 bases, and 14 bases separated the two germline ends. The CDR3 loop spans 14 amino acids. CDR1 MNHEY and CDR2 SMNVEV come from the germline V gene (reference sequence). CDR3 residues: CASSSIYRNTEAFF. The CDR3 nucleotides read TGTGCCAGCAGTTCAATCTACAGGAATACTGAAGCTTTCTTT.

This clone appeared a single time. The chain couples TRBV6-2 or TRBV6-3 to TRBJ1-1; 7 bases map to TRBD1. Germline V lookup: CDR1 MNHEY, CDR2 SVGEGT. The CDR3 is made up of 13 amino acids. V trimming: 6 bases; J trimming: 8 bases; junction bases outside the gene matches: 9. The CDR3 sequence is CASSPPGQPEAFF. In DNA form, the CDR3 reads TGTGCCAGCAGCCCCCCGGGACAGCCAGAAGCTTTCTTT.

The chain has TRBV9 and TRBJ1-1; D is unclear. V shed 0 bases and J shed 1 base, with 7 bases lying between them. CDR1 and CDR2 from the germline V gene are SGDLS and YYNGEE. The CDR3 consists of 14 residues. The CDR3 loop reads CASSVVQRNTEAFF. CDR3 in DNA: TGTGCCAGCAGCGTAGTACAGAGGAACACTGAAGCTTTCTTT.

The genes are TRBV6-4 and TRBJ2-3, with 9 bases fitting TRBD2. The CDR3 consists of 18 residues. Germline values: CDR1 MRHNA, CDR2 SNTAGT. The V and J ends lost 2 bases and 4 bases, in that order; junction bases with no gene match: 13. The CDR3 region is CASSDRASGGTGADTQYF. CDR3 DNA: TGTGCCAGCAGTGACCGGGCGAGCGGGGGGACTGGGGCAGATACGCAGTATTTT.

In the case of this clone: One end of the junction varies from germline; a read error may be responsible. The chain recombines TRBV7-9 with TRBJ1-2, with TRBD1 matching 10 bases. The germline V gene encodes CDR1 SEHNR and CDR2 FQNEAQ (reference sequence). The CDR3 runs 13 residues. This chain's CDR3 is CASSYTGTGDMAF. CDR3 in DNA: TGTGCCAGCAGCTACACCGGGACAGGGGATATGGCCTTC.

This clone has just a few counts. J is TRBJ1-5 and V is TRBV11-2, with 8 bases aligning to TRBD1. Trimming cost V 5 bases and J 6 bases; bases outside gene matches: 6. Germline CDR1 and CDR2: SGHAT and FQNNGV. This CDR3 comprises 14 residues. The CDR3 loop is CASSRDRNAQPQHF. DNA of the CDR3: TGTGCCAGCAGCCGGGACAGGAATGCTCAGCCCCAGCATTTT.

This clone occurred a few times. J is TRBJ1-3 and V is TRBV3-1 (or the pseudogene TRBV3-2); a weak D match, TRBD1 (5 bases). The CDR3 runs 12 residues. Germline assignment: CDR1 LGHDT and CDR2 YNNKEL (reference sequence). Trimming removed 3 bases from V and 7 bases from J, with 7 bases in between. In nucleotides, the CDR3 is TGTGCCAGCAGCCAGGGGGGGAACACCATATATTTT. Protein sequence: CASSQGGNTIYF.

V gene TRBV6-5 combines with J gene TRBJ2-5, with TRBD2 as a possible D gene (6 bases). CDR3 size: 13 residues. The V gene lost 8 bases and the J gene lost 2 bases, with 12 bases spanning the gap. CDR1 MNHEY and CDR2 SVGAGI come from the germline V gene. DNA for the CDR3: TGTGCCAGCGCGGGGCGGGTACAAGAGACCCAGTACTTC. Its protein is CASAGRVQETQYF.

The V and J genes are TRBV2 and TRBJ2-5, with TRBD2 as a possible D gene (5 bases). This CDR3 region has 11 residues. V lost 5 bases and J lost 10, with 11 bases in between. CDR1 and CDR2 (germline): SNHLY, FYNNEI. The CDR3 bases are TGTGCCAGCAGTCCAACTAGGGACCAGTACTTC. Translated: CASSPTRDQYF.

The rearrangement links TRBV9 to TRBJ2-5; 7 nucleotides line up with TRBD1. With V trimmed by 0 bases and J by 5 bases, 7 bases remained unmatched. Germline CDR1 reads SGDLS; CDR2 reads YYNGEE. The CDR3 extends over 15 amino acids. CDR3 DNA: TGTGCCAGCAGCGTAGACAGGGGAGCGGTGGAGACCCAGTACTTC. Translating it yields CASSVDRGAVETQYF.

Many counts were recorded for this clone. The chain links TRBV7-3 to TRBJ2-2, with a possible D match to TRBD2 (5 bases). The CDR3 is made up of 16 amino acids. Trimming left V 2 bases short and J 4 bases short, with 14 bases between. The germline CDR1 and CDR2 sequences are SGHTA and FQGTGA. CDR3 sequence: CASSLEGRVGTGELFF. DNA of the CDR3: TGTGCCAGCAGCTTAGAGGGAAGGGTTGGCACCGGGGAGCTGTTTTTT.

The chain joins TRBV7-2 to TRBJ1-4, with D possibly TRBD1 on 5 matching bases. Germline CDR1 is SGHTA and CDR2 is FQGNSA. V was cut by 2 bases and J by 3 bases, with 19 bases left in between. The CDR3 consists of 18 residues. The CDR3 region has the DNA TGTGCCAGCAGCTTAAGGCCCCCCCTGGACACGTCTAATGAAAAACTGTTTTTT. It translates to CASSLRPPLDTSNEKLFF. Full variable domain (outside the CDR3, taken from reference TRBV7-2 and TRBJ1-4): GAGVSQSPSNKVTEKGKDVELRCDPISGHTALYWYRQSLGQGLEFLIYFQGNSAPDKSGLPSDRFSAERTGGSVSTLTIQRTQQEDSAVYLCASSLRPPLDTSNEKLFFGSGTQLSVL.

In the case of this clone: This sequence may be a read error, since a much larger clone differs from it by one base. The rearrangement uses TRBV27 and TRBJ1-1, with TRBD1 matching over 10 bases. The V gene's germline CDR1 is MNHEY and CDR2 SMNVEV (reference sequence). The V gene end was trimmed by 6 bases and the J gene end by 1 base; junction bases not matched to a gene: 5. The CDR3 length is 15 residues. The CDR3 region is CASSYGQGGNTEAFF. CDR3 sequence (DNA): TGTGCCAGCAGCTACGGACAGGGGGGGAACACTGAAGCTTTCTTT.

The chain recombines TRBV5-4 with TRBJ2-6; D is uncertain. With 4 bases removed from V and 4 bases from J, the gap between germline ends came to 6 bases. Per germline, CDR1 SGHNT and CDR2 YYREEE (reference sequence). The CDR3 runs to 13 residues. The CDR3 spells CASSQTGANVLTF. CDR3 sequence (DNA): TGTGCCAGCAGCCAGACAGGGGCCAACGTCCTGACTTTC. The variable domain in full, completed from reference TRBV5-4 and TRBJ2-6, reads ETGVTQSPTHLIKTRGQQVTLRCSSQSGHNTVSWYQQALGQGPQFIFQYYREEENGRGNFPPRFSGLQFPNYSSELNVNALELDDSALYLCASSQTGANVLTFGAGSRLTVL.

The chain recombines TRBV6-4 with TRBJ1-1, with a possible D match to TRBD1 (6 bases). The CDR3 extends over 17 amino acids. V was shortened by 5 bases and J by 2 bases, with 21 bases between the two germline ends. Germline V lookup: CDR1 MRHNA, CDR2 SNTAGT. The CDR3 coding sequence is TGTGCCAGCAGTCGGACCGCTCAGGGGATGGGAAACACTGAAGCTTTCTTT. It specifies CASSRTAQGMGNTEAFF.

Only a few counts were recorded for this clone. V and J are TRBV10-1 and TRBJ2-7; 7 bases are shared with TRBD1. This CDR3 is built from 14 residues. The germline V gene has CDR1 WNHNN and CDR2 SYGVQD (reference sequence). V dropped 3 bases and J dropped 4; count of bases not matched to a gene: 6. CDR3 DNA: TGCGCCAGCAGTGAACCGGACAGGTGGTACGAGCAGTACGTC. Its translation is CASSEPDRWYEQYV.

The V call is TRBV6-1, the J call TRBJ1-5, with no clear D. The ends were cut back, 0 bases at V and 7 bases at J, with 13 bases in the middle. The germline V gene has CDR1 MNHNS and CDR2 SASEGT. This CDR3 region has 15 residues. The CDR3 loop is CASSEARSWWQPQHF. Here the CDR3 DNA reads TGTGCCAGCAGTGAAGCAAGGAGTTGGTGGCAGCCCCAGCATTTT.

V is TRBV11-2 and J is TRBJ2-7, with D possibly TRBD2 on 6 matching bases. The CDR3 length is 14 residues. Per germline, CDR1 SGHAT and CDR2 FQNNGV. V lost 1 base and J 3 bases, leaving 10 bases between the germline ends. This chain's CDR3 is CASSLGRGLYEQYF. The CDR3 DNA sequence: TGTGCCAGCAGCTTAGGTAGGGGACTCTACGAGCAGTACTTC.

The chain combines TRBV14 with TRBJ2-5; no firm D call. The germline V and J ends were trimmed by 3 bases and 5 bases, with 7 bases remaining between them. Germline V lookup: CDR1 SGHDN, CDR2 FVKESK. The CDR3 spans 12 residues. CDR3 residues: CASSHTRETQYF. The CDR3 DNA reads TGTGCCAGCAGCCATACCCGGGAGACCCAGTACTTC.

V is TRBV6-2 or TRBV6-3 and J is TRBJ1-4; 8 bases fit TRBD1. The CDR3 consists of 15 residues. J gave up 8 bases and V 6 bases, and 11 bases lay outside the gene matches. Germline CDR1 and CDR2: MNHEY and SVGEGT. The CDR3 loop is CASSSPGTGGEKLFF. Written as DNA, the CDR3 is TGTGCCAGCAGCTCCCCCGGGACAGGTGGAGAAAAACTGTTTTTT.